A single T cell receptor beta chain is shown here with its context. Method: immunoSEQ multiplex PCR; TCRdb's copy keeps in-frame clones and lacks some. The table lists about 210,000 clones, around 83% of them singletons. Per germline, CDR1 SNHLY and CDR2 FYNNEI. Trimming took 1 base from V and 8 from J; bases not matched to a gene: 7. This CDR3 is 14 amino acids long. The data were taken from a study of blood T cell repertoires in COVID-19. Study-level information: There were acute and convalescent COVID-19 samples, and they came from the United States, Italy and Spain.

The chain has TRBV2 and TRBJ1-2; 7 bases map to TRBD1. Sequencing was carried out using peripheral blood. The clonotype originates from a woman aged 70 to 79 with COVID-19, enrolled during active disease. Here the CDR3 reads CASSEEQGGAGYTF. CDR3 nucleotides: TGTGCCAGCAGTGAAGAACAAGGGGGCGCGGGCTACACCTTC.